Listed below are T cell receptor beta chains from one sample, sequenced in a study of cytomegalovirus exposure and HLA in healthy donors. Here immunoSEQ multiplex PCR was the method, and the copy in TCRdb shows in-frame clones only, minus some. The data hold 60,000 to 75,000 clones, with roughly nine tenths observed a single time. Sequenced input: PBMCs. The receptors come from a woman under 40 in good health and CMV-seropositive. The CDR3 runs from the conserved cysteine through the conserved F or W. D genes are given only for firm matches. Clone sizes are given selectively: once, few, many, or a class where the clone is expanded.

clone_size | cdr3_length | d_call | j_call | v_call | cdr3_nt | cdr3_aa
NA | 19 | TRBD2 | TRBJ2-7 | TRBV28 | TGTGCCAGCAGGGACTCACCGGGACTAAGTTTTAGCGGCTCCTACGAGCAGTACTTC | CASRDSPGLSFSGSYEQYF
few | 15 | NA | TRBJ1-5 | TRBV6-1 | TGTGCCAGCAGTGAAATAGGGGAGGGCAATCAGCCCCAGCATTTT | CASSEIGEGNQPQHF
NA | 14 | NA | TRBJ1-1 | TRBV6-6 | TGTGCCAGCAGTTACTCGGGCGCCCCGAGTGAGGCTTTCTTT | CASSYSGAPSEAFF
NA | 13 | NA | TRBJ1-4 | TRBV29-1 | TGCAGCGTTGTCCCCTTAGGAGGTGAAAAACTGTTTTTT | CSVVPLGGEKLFF
NA | 15 | TRBD1 | TRBJ2-2 | TRBV7-8 | TGTGCCAGCAGAGGACAGGGTGCGAACACCGGGGAGCTGTTTTTT | CASRGQGANTGELFF
NA | 14 | NA | TRBJ2-1 | TRBV9 | TGTGCCAGCAGCGTAGTGGGCGACGCACGTGGGCAGTTCTTC | CASSVVGDARGQFF
NA | 14 | TRBD1 | TRBJ1-1 | TRBV6-6 | TGTGCCAGCAGGACGGACAGGGGCCAGGGAGAAGCTTTCTTT | CASRTDRGQGEAFF
NA | 12 | TRBD1 | TRBJ1-2 | TRBV6-5 | TGTGCCAGCAGTTACTCGGGACAGGGTAGGACCTTC | CASSYSGQGRTF
NA | 15 | TRBD2 | TRBJ2-7 | TRBV5-1 | TGCGCCAGCAGCTTGGGCGGGAGGGCCTTTGACGAGCAGTACTTC | CASSLGGRAFDEQYF
NA | 15 | NA | TRBJ1-3 | TRBV11-2 | TGTGCCAGCAGGCCTTTGGGACTCACCGGAAACACCATATATTTT | CASRPLGLTGNTIYF
NA | 15 | TRBD2 | TRBJ2-5 | TRBV14 | TGTGCCAGCAGCCAAGCCAGACTAGCGCAAGAGACCCAGTACTTC | CASSQARLAQETQYF
NA | 13 | TRBD1 | TRBJ2-7 | TRBV29-1 | TGCAGCCCTACAGGGGCCCTACTGGACGAGCAGTACTTC | CSPTGALLDEQYF
NA | 17 | TRBD2 | TRBJ2-1 | TRBV11-2 | TGTGCCAGCAGCCCAGCCGTGGGGACTAGGTCCTACAATGAGCAGTTCTTC | CASSPAVGTRSYNEQFF
NA | 14 | NA | TRBJ2-3 | TRBV13 | TGTGCCAGCAGTCACCGCCAGGGCACAGATACGCAGTATTTT | CASSHRQGTDTQYF
NA | 15 | TRBD1 | TRBJ2-1 | TRBV11-2 | TGTGCCAGCAGCTTATCCGGGACAGTGTACAATGAGCAGTTCTTC | CASSLSGTVYNEQFF
NA | 16 | NA | TRBJ2-1 | TRBV28 | TGTGCCAGCAGCCTAGAGACGGCAAGCTCCTACAATGAGCAGTTCTTC | CASSLETASSYNEQFF
NA | 15 | NA | TRBJ2-3 | TRBV6-4 | TGTGCCAGCAGGCGGTCCACGGCTTCCGCAGATACGCAGTATTTT | CASRRSTASADTQYF
NA | 10 | NA | TRBJ2-1 | TRBV20-1 | TGCAGTGCTTCTAGGGGGGAGCAGTTCTTC | CSASRGEQFF
NA | 14 | NA | TRBJ1-2 | TRBV5-1 | TGCGCCAGCAGCTTGGGCAGGGGTGTCTATGGCTACACCTTC | CASSLGRGVYGYTF
NA | 17 | TRBD1 | TRBJ2-1 | TRBV5-6 | TGTGCCAGCAGCCCCCTCGGGCGACAGGGATCCTACAATGAGCAGTTCTTC | CASSPLGRQGSYNEQFF
NA | 16 | NA | TRBJ1-2 | TRBV19 | TGTGCCAGTAGTCGTCCCAGGGGTTCTACTAGCTATGGCTACACCTTC | CASSRPRGSTSYGYTF
NA | 15 | NA | TRBJ1-4 | TRBV2 | TGTGCCAGCAGTGAGGAGGGTTCGACTAATGAAAAACTGTTTTTT | CASSEEGSTNEKLFF
few | 18 | TRBD2 | TRBJ2-1 | TRBV9 | TGTGCCAGCAGCGTAGCCCCTAGCGGGAGCGAGAGGCCCAATGAGCAGTTCTTC | CASSVAPSGSERPNEQFF
NA | 13 | NA | TRBJ2-1 | TRBV29-1 | TGCAGCGCGGAATCAGGGGACTACAATGAGCAGTTCTTC | CSAESGDYNEQFF
NA | 13 | TRBD1 | TRBJ2-7 | TRBV7-3 | TGTGCCAGCAGCGACAGGGTCGGCTACGAGCAGTACTTC | CASSDRVGYEQYF
NA | 15 | TRBD2 | TRBJ2-7 | TRBV2 | TGTGCCAGCAGCCTAGCGGGAGGGAGAGGCTACGAGCAGTACTTC | CASSLAGGRGYEQYF
NA | 13 | NA | TRBJ2-7 | TRBV5-1 | TGCGCCAGCAGCTTGACAAGTTCCTACGAGCAGTACTTC | CASSLTSSYEQYF
NA | 14 | NA | TRBJ2-7 | TRBV7-6 | TGTGCCAGCAGCTTAGATTACGCCGGCTACGAGCAGTACTTC | CASSLDYAGYEQYF
NA | 15 | TRBD2 | TRBJ2-1 | TRBV7-6 | TGTGCCAGCAGCTTAGATTGGTCTAGCGGGAATGAGCAGTTCTTC | CASSLDWSSGNEQFF
NA | 16 | NA | TRBJ2-1 | TRBV9 | TGTGCCAGCAGCTACGCCGGGGGGCTAGCAAACAATGAGCAGTTCTTC | CASSYAGGLANNEQFF
NA | 14 | TRBD2 | TRBJ2-1 | TRBV11-1 | TGTGCCAGCAGGGCGGGAGGCTCTATCAATGAGCAGTTCTTC | CASRAGGSINEQFF
NA | 14 | NA | TRBJ2-1 | TRBV19 | TGTGCCAGTAGTAGCCAGGGGTCCTACAATGAGCAGTTCTTC | CASSSQGSYNEQFF
NA | 16 | TRBD2 | TRBJ2-7 | TRBV4-1 | TGCGCCAGCAGACCCTCCCCGGGACTAGCGGGCTACGAGCAGTACTTC | CASRPSPGLAGYEQYF
NA | 16 | TRBD1 | TRBJ1-4 | TRBV7-9 | TGTGCCAGCAGCGGGGGCAGGGGGCAGGATAATGAAAAACTGTTTTTT | CASSGGRGQDNEKLFF
NA | 14 | NA | TRBJ1-2 | TRBV5-5 | TGTGCCAGCAGCCACGGACAAATAGGCTATGGCTACACCTTC | CASSHGQIGYGYTF